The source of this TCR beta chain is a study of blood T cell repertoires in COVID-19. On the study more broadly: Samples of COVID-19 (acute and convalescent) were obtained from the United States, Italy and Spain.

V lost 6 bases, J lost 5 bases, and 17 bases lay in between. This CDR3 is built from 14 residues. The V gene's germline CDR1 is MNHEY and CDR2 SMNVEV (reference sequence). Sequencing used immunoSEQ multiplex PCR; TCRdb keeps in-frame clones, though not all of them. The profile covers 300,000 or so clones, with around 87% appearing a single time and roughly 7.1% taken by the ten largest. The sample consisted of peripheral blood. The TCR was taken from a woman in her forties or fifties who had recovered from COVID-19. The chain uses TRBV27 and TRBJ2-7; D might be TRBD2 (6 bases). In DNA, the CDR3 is TGTGCCAGCAGCCCCTCCGGGAGCGTCGACGAGCAGTACTTC. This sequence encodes CASSPSGSVDEQYF.